This T cell receptor (beta chain) stems from a study of blood T cell repertoires in COVID-19. For the study at large: COVID-19 samples from acute and convalescent phases originated in the United States, Italy and Spain.

The CDR3 runs 16 residues. Germline CDR1 and CDR2: LGHNT and FRNRAP. V lost 7 bases, J lost 5 bases, and 13 bases stayed unmatched. In the source study's methods: Estimation of nucleated cell counts relied on the amplification of reference gene primers. The assay was immunoSEQ multiplex PCR, and TCRdb's table has in-frame clones only and misses some. V and J calls and clone size are copied from that table; D and trimming were computed from the DNA. Among 300,000 to 400,000 clones listed, about 90% were seen once. V and J are TRBV12-5 and TRBJ2-2; 7 nucleotides align to TRBD1. The specimen was peripheral blood. This receptor was identified in a woman aged 65 to 85 with COVID-19, enrolled during active disease. CDR3 region: CASAPITGVRTGELFF. As DNA, the CDR3 is TGTGCTAGTGCCCCGATTACAGGGGTACGGACCGGGGAGCTGTTTTTT.